This T cell receptor (beta chain) is drawn from a study of a mutant IDH1 vaccine in newly diagnosed glioma. In this sample, this clone turned up once. The antigen is unknown. The CDR3 has 19 residues. Germline V gene data show CDR1 as MDHEN and CDR2 as SYDVKM. The J segment lost 0 bases and the V segment lost 8 bases, leaving 19 bases of the junction unmatched. Some clones are missing from TCRdb's copy, which holds only in-frame ones; the method was immunoSEQ multiplex PCR. The sample consists of some 33,000 clones, 45% to 70% of them appearing once. Time point specified: week 5, during vaccination. Every vaccination contained 300 ug of the mutant IDH1 20-mer peptide and was paired with topical imiquimod.

Here the sequenced sample was PBMCs, taken from a glioma patient whose treatment included an IDH1 peptide vaccine. The receptor comes from a woman aged 18-29 years with glioma. The rearrangement joins TRBV28 to TRBJ2-3; TRBD1 matches 8 bases. The chain's CDR3 is CASDKHGTGPGPSTDTQYF. CDR3 DNA sequence: TGTGCCAGCGACAAACACGGGACAGGCCCTGGTCCTAGCACAGATACGCAGTATTTT.